A single sample is the source of the 5 T cell receptor beta chains below, sequenced in a study of blood T cell repertoires in COVID-19. The protocol was immunoSEQ multiplex PCR, while the TCRdb copy is restricted to in-frame clones and leaves out a portion. This table holds some 60,000 clones, approximately 86% found once. The sample consisted of peripheral blood. The receptors stem from a man aged 70-80 years with acute or convalescent COVID-19.

Written as DNA, the CDR3 is TGTGCCAGCAGCGTCAGGACTAGCGGAGGGAGGGAGACCCAGTACTTC. This translates into CASSVRTSGGRETQYF. This rearrangement joins TRBV5-4 to TRBJ2-5; 10 nucleotides line up with TRBD2. The CDR3 extends over 16 amino acids. CDR1 and CDR2 from the germline V gene are SGHNT and YYREEE (reference sequence). Germline trimming cut 4 bases from V and 5 bases from J; bases unmatched to any gene: 11.

The table lists this clone with a count of one. V usage is TRBV5-1 and J usage is TRBJ2-5; 11 nucleotides match TRBD2. Germline CDR1 and CDR2: SGHRS and YFSETQ. The ends lost 6 bases at V and 6 bases at J; junction bases unmatched: 13. There are 16 residues in the CDR3. The CDR3 region is CASTLRVAGGDKTQYF. Here the CDR3 DNA reads TGCGCCAGCACCCTCCGGGTAGCGGGGGGGGATAAGACCCAGTACTTC.

The chain joins TRBV28 to TRBJ2-1; TRBD2 agrees at 10 bases. V lost 3 bases and J lost 11; bases outside the gene matches: 4. This CDR3 is 13 amino acids long. Germline CDR1 MDHEN, CDR2 SYDVKM. CDR3 nucleotide sequence: TGTGCCAGCAGTTTGCTAGCGGGAGTTAAGCAGTTCTTC. Its translation is CASSLLAGVKQFF.

This chain uses TRBV29-1 with TRBJ2-5; 12 positions agree with TRBD1. The CDR3 covers 14 residues. CDR1 and CDR2 from the germline V gene are SQVTM and ANQGSEA. The ends lost 8 bases at V and 4 bases at J; junction bases unmatched: 8. The CDR3 DNA reads as TGCAGCTCCCGGGACAGGGGGCGCGGAGAGACCCAGTACTTC. This translates into CSSRDRGRGETQYF.

CDR3 DNA: TGTGCCAGCAGTTTAGCCCCTAGCGGGAGGGCCCTTGAGCAGTTCTTC. Translation: CASSLAPSGRALEQFF. This chain connects TRBV27 to TRBJ2-1; 12 bases match TRBD2. The J segment lost 9 bases and the V segment lost 2 bases, leaving 8 bases of the junction unmatched. Germline CDR1 reads MNHEY; CDR2 reads SMNVEV (reference sequence). The CDR3 runs to 16 residues.